The clone carrying this T cell receptor (beta chain) was seen many times. These data come from a study of T cells in Graves' hyperthyroidism and ophthalmopathy. Clinicians diagnosed patients from clinical symptoms, serum thyroxine and TRAb, thyroid ultrasound and orbital computed tomography. Using 10 ml of fresh peripheral blood, PBMCs were prepared. Researchers amplified the TCR beta CDR3 regions from RNA transcripts. RT-PCR in the first round (using the HTBI primer set) targeted the TCR CDR3. TCRdb reprocessed the multiplex PCR reads with MiXCR, giving one entry per CDR3 protein. The sample gives about 620,000 distinct CDR3 sequences, about 17% of which show up once; 3.8% is in the top ten. J lost 4 bases, V lost 8 bases, and 8 bases had no gene match. CDR1 and CDR2 from the germline V gene are SNHLY and FYNNEI. The CDR3 sequence is 14 residues long.

Sequencing was performed on blood. This sequence was found in a woman in her thirties with Graves' hyperthyroidism. V and J are TRBV2 and TRBJ2-5; 9 bases are a match to TRBD2. The CDR3 here is CASDEAGGGETQYF. The CDR3, as DNA: TGTGCCAGCGATGAGGCGGGAGGGGGAGAGACCCAGTACTTC.